Described below is a single TCR beta chain sequence and its context. No antigen is known for it. The V gene's germline CDR1 is LGHNT and CDR2 FRNRAP. Trimming took 0 bases from V and 1 from J, leaving 12 bases between them. The CDR3 covers 16 residues. Profiled with immunoSEQ multiplex PCR; TCRdb holds only in-frame clones, not every one. The data show 87,000 or so clones, with approximately 90% seen just once and roughly 1.5% held by the top ten. The data are from a study of OX40 agonist ivuxolimab in advanced cancers. Study-wide findings and caveats: With doses of 0.1-3.0 mg/kg, partial responders showed among the lowest clonal expansion.

The rearrangement joins TRBV12-5 to TRBJ2-5; tentative D call: TRBD2 (5 bases). The sequenced sample was CD4+ or CD8+ T cells sorted from blood, obtained in a trial of the OX40 agonist ivuxolimab. The receptor comes from an adult with an advanced solid tumor such as melanoma, head and neck, liver or kidney cancer. The CDR3 here is CASGLVTRGFQETQYF. The CDR3 region has the DNA TGTGCTAGTGGTTTGGTAACTCGGGGTTTCCAAGAGACCCAGTACTTC.